The TCR beta chain under discussion was sequenced for a study of cytomegalovirus exposure and HLA in healthy donors. Primers for the PCR totalled 60 Vbeta and 13 Jbeta. Here immunoSEQ multiplex PCR was the method, and the copy in TCRdb shows in-frame clones only, minus some. The sample lists about 98,000 clones, roughly 76% occurring once. This sequence originates from a man aged 50-59 years in good health and CMV-seronegative. Sequenced input: PBMCs.

The CDR3 is CASRAESGTSPSDEQFF. The CDR3 DNA follows: TGTGCCAGCAGAGCCGAATCCGGGACTAGCCCTTCCGATGAGCAGTTCTTC. The chain combines TRBV7-9 with TRBJ2-1, with 9 bases that match TRBD2. J was trimmed by 8 bases and V by 6 bases; bases with no gene match: 17. The germline CDR1 and CDR2 sequences are SEHNR and FQNEAQ (reference sequence). The length of the CDR3 is 17 residues.